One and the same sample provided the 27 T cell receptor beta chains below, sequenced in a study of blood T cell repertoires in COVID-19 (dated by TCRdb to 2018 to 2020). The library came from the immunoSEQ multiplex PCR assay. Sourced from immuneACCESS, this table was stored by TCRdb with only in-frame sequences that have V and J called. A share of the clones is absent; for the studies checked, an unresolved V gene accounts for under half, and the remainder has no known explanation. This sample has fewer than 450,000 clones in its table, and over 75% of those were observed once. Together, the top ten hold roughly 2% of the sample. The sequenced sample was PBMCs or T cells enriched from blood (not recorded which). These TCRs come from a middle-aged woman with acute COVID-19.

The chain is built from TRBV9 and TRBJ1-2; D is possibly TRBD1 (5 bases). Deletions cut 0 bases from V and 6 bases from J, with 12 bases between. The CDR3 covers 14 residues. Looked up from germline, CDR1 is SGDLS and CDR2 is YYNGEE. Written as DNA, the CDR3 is TGTGCCAGCAGCGTAGTTGGGGCTGCTCATGGCTACACCTTC. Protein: CASSVVGAAHGYTF.

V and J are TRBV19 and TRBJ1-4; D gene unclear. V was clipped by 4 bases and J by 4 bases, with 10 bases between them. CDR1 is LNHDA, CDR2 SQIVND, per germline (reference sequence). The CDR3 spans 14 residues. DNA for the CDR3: TGTGCCAGTAGTAAGGAACAGCTTAATGAAAAACTGTTTTTT. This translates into CASSKEQLNEKLFF.

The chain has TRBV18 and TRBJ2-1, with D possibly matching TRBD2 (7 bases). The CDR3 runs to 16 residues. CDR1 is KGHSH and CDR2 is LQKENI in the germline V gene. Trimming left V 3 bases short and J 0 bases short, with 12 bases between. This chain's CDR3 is CASSPGGGRSYNEQFF. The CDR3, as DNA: TGTGCCAGCTCACCGGGGGGGGGCCGCTCCTACAATGAGCAGTTCTTC.

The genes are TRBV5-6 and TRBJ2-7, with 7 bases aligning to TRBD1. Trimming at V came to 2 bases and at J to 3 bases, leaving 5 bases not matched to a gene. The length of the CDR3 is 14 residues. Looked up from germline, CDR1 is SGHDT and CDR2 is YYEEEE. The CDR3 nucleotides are TGTGCCAGCAGCTTTACGACAGGGTTCTACGAGCAGTACTTC. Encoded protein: CASSFTTGFYEQYF.

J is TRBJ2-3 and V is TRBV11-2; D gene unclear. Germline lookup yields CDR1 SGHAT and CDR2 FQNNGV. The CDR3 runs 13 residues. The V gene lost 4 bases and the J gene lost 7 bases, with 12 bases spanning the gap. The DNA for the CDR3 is TGTGCCAGCAGCTCCAGGCCCAGTCATACGCAGTATTTT. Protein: CASSSRPSHTQYF. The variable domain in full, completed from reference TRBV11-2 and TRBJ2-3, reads EAGVAQSPRYKIIEKRQSVAFWCNPISGHATLYWYQQILGQGPKLLIQFQNNGVVDDSQLPKDRFSAERLKGVDSTLKIQPAKLEDSAVYLCASSSRPSHTQYFGPGTRLTVL.

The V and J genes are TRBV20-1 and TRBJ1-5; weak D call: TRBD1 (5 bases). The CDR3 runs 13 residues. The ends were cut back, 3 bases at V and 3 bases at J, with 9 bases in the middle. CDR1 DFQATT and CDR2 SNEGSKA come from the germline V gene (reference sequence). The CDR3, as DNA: TGCAGTGCTAGTCGGGGGGACAATCAGCCCCAGCATTTT. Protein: CSASRGDNQPQHF.

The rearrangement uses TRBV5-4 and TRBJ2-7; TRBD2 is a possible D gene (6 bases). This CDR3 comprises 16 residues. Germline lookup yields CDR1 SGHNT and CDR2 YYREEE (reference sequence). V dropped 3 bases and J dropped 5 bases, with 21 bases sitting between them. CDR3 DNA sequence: TGTGCCAGCAGCTCAATTACAGCGGGCCCTTTGCACGAGCAGTACTTC. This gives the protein CASSSITAGPLHEQYF.

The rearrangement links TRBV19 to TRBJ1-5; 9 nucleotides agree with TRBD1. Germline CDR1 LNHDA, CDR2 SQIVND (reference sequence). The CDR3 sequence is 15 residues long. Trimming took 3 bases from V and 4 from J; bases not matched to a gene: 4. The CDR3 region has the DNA TGTGCCAGTAGTATCCAGGACAGGGGAAATCAGCCCCAGCATTTT. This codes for CASSIQDRGNQPQHF.

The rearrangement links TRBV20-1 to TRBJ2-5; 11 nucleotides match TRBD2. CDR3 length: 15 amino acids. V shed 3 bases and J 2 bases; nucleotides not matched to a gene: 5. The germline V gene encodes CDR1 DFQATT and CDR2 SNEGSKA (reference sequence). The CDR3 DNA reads TGCAGTGCTAGTGCACTAGCGGGGGTACAAGAGACCCAGTACTTC. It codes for CSASALAGVQETQYF.

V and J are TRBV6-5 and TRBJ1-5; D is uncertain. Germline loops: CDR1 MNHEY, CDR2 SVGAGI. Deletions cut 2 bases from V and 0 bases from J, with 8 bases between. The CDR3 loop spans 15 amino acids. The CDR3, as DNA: TGTGCCAGCAGTTACAGCCTAAATAGCAATCAGCCCCAGCATTTT. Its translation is CASSYSLNSNQPQHF.

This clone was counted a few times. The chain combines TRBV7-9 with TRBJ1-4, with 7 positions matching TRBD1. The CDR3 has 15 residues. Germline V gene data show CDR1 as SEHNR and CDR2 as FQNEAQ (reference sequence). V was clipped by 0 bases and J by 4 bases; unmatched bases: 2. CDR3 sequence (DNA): TGTGCCAGCAGCTTAGCGGGACAGCTTAATGAAAAACTGTTTTTT. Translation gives CASSLAGQLNEKLFF. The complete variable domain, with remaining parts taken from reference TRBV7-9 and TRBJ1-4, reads DTGVSQNPRHKITKRGQNVTFRCDPISEHNRLYWYRQTLGQGPEFLTYFQNEAQLEKSRLLSDRFSAERPKGSFSTLEIQRTEQGDSAMYLCASSLAGQLNEKLFFGSGTQLSVL.

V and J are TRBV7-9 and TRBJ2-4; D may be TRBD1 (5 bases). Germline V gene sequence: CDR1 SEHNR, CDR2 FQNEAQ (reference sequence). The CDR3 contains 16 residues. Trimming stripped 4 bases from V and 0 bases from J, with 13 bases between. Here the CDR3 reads CASSSPGQGAKNIQYF. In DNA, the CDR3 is TGTGCCAGCAGCTCGCCTGGACAAGGAGCCAAAAACATTCAGTACTTC.

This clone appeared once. The CDR3 DNA reads TGTGCCAGTAGCGGACAAGCCAATCAGCCCCAGCATTTT. Its translation: CASSGQANQPQHF. The chain is built from TRBV19 and TRBJ1-5; maybe TRBD1 (5 bases). CDR3 length: 13 amino acids. V was clipped by 6 bases and J by 3 bases, with 9 bases between them. In germline, CDR1 is LNHDA, CDR2 SQIVND (reference sequence).

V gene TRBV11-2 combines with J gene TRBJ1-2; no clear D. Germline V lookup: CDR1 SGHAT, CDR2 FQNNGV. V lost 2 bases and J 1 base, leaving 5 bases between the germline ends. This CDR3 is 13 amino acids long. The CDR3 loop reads CASSLNFNYGYTF. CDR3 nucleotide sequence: TGTGCCAGCAGCTTAAACTTTAACTATGGCTACACCTTC.

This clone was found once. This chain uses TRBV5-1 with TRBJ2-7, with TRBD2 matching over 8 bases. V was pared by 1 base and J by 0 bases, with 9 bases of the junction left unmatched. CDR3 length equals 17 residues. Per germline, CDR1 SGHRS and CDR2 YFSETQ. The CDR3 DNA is TGCGCCAGCAGCTTGAGGGGCGGGGGGACCCTCTCCTACGAGCAGTACTTC. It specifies CASSLRGGGTLSYEQYF.

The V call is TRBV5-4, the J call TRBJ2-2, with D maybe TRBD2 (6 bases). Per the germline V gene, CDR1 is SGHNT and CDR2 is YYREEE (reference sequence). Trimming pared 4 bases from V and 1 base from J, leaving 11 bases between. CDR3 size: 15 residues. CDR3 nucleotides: TGTGCCAGCAGCAGGGCGGGGTTGAACACCGGGGAGCTGTTTTTT. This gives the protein CASSRAGLNTGELFF.

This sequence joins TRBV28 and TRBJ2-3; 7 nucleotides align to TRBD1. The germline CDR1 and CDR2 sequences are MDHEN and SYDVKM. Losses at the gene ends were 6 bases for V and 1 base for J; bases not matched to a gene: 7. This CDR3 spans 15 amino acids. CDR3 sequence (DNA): TGTGCCAGCAGCTCCGACAGGGTCCGCACAGATACGCAGTATTTT. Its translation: CASSSDRVRTDTQYF.

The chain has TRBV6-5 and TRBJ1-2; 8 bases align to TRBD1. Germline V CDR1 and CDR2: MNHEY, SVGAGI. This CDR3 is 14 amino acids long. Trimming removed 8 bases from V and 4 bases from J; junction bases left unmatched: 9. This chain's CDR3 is CASSIVQGGYGYTF. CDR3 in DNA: TGTGCCAGCTCTATTGTACAGGGGGGCTATGGCTACACCTTC.

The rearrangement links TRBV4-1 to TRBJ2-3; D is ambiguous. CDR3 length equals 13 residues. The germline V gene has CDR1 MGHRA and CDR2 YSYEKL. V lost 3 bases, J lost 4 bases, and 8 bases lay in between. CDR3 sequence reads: CASSQRIADTQYF. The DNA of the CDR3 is TGCGCCAGCAGCCAGAGGATCGCAGATACGCAGTATTTT.

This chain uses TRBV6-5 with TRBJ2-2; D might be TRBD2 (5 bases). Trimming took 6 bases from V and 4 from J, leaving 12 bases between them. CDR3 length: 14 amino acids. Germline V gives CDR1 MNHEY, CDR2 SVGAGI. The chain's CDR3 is CASRVIGVTGELFF. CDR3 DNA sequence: TGTGCCAGCAGGGTGATCGGGGTCACCGGGGAGCTGTTTTTT.

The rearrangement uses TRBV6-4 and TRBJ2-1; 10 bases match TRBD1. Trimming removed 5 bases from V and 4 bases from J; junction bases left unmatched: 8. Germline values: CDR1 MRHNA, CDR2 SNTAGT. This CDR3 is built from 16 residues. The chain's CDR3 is CASSISGTGEYNEQFF. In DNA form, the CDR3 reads TGTGCCAGCAGTATATCCGGGACAGGGGAATACAATGAGCAGTTCTTC.

The CDR3 DNA reads TGTGCCAGCAGCTTTAGCGGTGGCTACGAGCAGTACTTC. Its protein product is CASSFSGGYEQYF. The genes are TRBV7-9 and TRBJ2-7; perhaps TRBD2 as D (6 bases). Trimming shortened V by 3 bases and J by 3 bases, and 9 bases separated the two germline ends. Per the germline V gene, CDR1 is SEHNR and CDR2 is FQNEAQ (reference sequence). The CDR3 runs to 13 residues.

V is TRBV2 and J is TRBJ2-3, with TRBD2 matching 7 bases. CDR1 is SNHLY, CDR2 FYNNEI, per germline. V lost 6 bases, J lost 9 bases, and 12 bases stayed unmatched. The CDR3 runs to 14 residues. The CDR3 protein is CASRGRDYTETQYF. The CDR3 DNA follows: TGTGCCAGCAGAGGCCGGGACTATACGGAAACGCAGTATTTT. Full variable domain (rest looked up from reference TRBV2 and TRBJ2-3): EPEVTQTPSHQVTQMGQEVILRCVPISNHLYFYWYRQILGQKVEFLVSFYNNEISEKSEIFDDQFSVERPDGSNFTLKIRSTKLEDSAMYFCASRGRDYTETQYFGPGTRLTVL.

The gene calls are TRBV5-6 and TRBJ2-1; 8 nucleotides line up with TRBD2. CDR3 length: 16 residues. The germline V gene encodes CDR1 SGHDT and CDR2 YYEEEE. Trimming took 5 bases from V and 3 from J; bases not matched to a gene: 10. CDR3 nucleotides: TGTGCCAGCAGACGTTGGGGGACTAGGGGCTACAATGAGCAGTTCTTC. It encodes CASRRWGTRGYNEQFF. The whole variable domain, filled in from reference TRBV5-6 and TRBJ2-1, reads DAGVTQSPTHLIKTRGQQVTLRCSPKSGHDTVSWYQQALGQGPQFIFQYYEEEERQRGNFPDRFSGHQFPNYSSELNVNALLLGDSALYLCASRRWGTRGYNEQFFGPGTRLTVL.

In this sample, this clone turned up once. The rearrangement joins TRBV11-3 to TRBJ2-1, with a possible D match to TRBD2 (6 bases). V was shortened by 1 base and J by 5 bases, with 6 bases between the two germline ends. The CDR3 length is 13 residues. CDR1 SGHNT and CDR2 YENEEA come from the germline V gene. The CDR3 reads CASSLGTNNEQFF. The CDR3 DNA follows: TGTGCCAGCAGCTTAGGGACTAACAATGAGCAGTTCTTC.

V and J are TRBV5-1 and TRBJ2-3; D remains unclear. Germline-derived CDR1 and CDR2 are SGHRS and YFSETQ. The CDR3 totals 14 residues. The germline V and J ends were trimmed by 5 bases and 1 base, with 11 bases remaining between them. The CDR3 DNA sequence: TGCGCCAGCAGTTCTCCGTCGGGCACAGATACGCAGTATTTT. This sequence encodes CASSSPSGTDTQYF.

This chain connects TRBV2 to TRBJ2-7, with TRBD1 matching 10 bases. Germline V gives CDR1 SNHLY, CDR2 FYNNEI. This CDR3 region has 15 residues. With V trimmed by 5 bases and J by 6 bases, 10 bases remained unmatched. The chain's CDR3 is CASSIAGTGEFEQYF. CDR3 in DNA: TGTGCCAGCAGTATCGCCGGGACAGGGGAATTCGAGCAGTACTTC.